A selection of T cell receptor beta chains follows, all from one sample in a study of cytomegalovirus exposure and HLA in healthy donors. Assay: immunoSEQ multiplex PCR; the TCRdb copy retains only in-frame clones and omits some. In the table there are 110,000 to 150,000 clones, 70% of which are singletons. Source material: PBMCs. The receptors were sampled from a woman in her 30s in good health and CMV-seronegative. The CDR3 runs from the conserved cysteine through the conserved F or W. Fields, in order: clone size, D gene, J gene, V gene, CDR3 protein, CDR3 DNA. D genes are given only for firm matches. Clone size appears in some rows only: once, few, many, or a class for an expanded clone.

many | - | TRBJ2-7 | TRBV6-6 | CASKTGLREMEQYF | TGTGCCAGCAAAACGGGACTCCGAGAAATGGAGCAGTACTTC
- | - | TRBJ2-5 | TRBV5-1 | CASSLQAIQETQYF | TGCGCCAGCAGCCTGCAGGCCATCCAAGAGACCCAGTACTTC
- | TRBD1 | TRBJ1-4 | TRBV5-1 | CASRDSNEKLFF | TGCGCCAGCCGGGACAGTAATGAAAAACTGTTTTTT
- | - | TRBJ1-5 | TRBV28 | CASSLGLTNQPQHF | TGTGCCAGCAGTTTGGGACTGACCAATCAGCCCCAGCATTTT
- | TRBD1 | TRBJ1-2 | TRBV2 | CASYRQGAPPQGYTF | TGTGCCAGCTACAGACAGGGGGCCCCTCCCCAAGGCTACACCTTC
- | - | TRBJ1-3 | TRBV10-3 | CAIGGGASSGNTIYF | TGTGCCATCGGTGGCGGGGCCTCCTCTGGAAACACCATATATTTT
few | TRBD2 | TRBJ2-3 | TRBV28 | CASSLPSSATSGGQDTQYF | TGTGCCAGCAGTTTACCCTCCTCCGCGACTAGCGGGGGGCAAGATACGCAGTATTTT
- | - | TRBJ1-5 | TRBV5-5 | CASSLRGNQPQHF | TGTGCCAGCAGCTTAAGAGGCAATCAGCCCCAGCATTTT
- | TRBD2 | TRBJ2-1 | TRBV2 | CATPSGVAGGHNEQFF | TGTGCCACCCCATCAGGGGTAGCGGGGGGTCACAATGAGCAGTTCTTC
- | TRBD2 | TRBJ2-3 | TRBV5-4 | CASSPGLEPTDTQYF | TGTGCCAGCAGCCCGGGACTAGAACCCACAGATACGCAGTATTTT
- | TRBD2 | TRBJ2-3 | TRBV5-4 | CASSQGLAGITDTQYF | TGTGCCAGCAGCCAGGGACTAGCGGGGATCACAGATACGCAGTATTTT
once | TRBD2 | TRBJ2-3 | TRBV5-1 | CASSRGVAGVIMADTQYF | TGCGCCAGCAGCCGGGGGGTAGCGGGAGTAATTATGGCAGATACGCAGTATTTT
few | TRBD2 | TRBJ2-1 | TRBV4-2 | CASSQDRGGAYNEQFF | TGTGCCAGCAGCCAAGATCGCGGGGGGGCCTACAATGAGCAGTTCTTC
- | TRBD1 | TRBJ1-1 | TRBV9 | CASQENEGTRDRGTDEAFF | TGTGCCAGCCAGGAAAACGAGGGGACCCGGGACAGGGGTACCGATGAAGCTTTCTTT
- | - | TRBJ2-1 | TRBV6-5 | CASSEEFYNEQFF | TGTGCCAGCAGTGAAGAGTTCTACAATGAGCAGTTCTTC
- | - | TRBJ1-3 | TRBV10-3 | CAITYSSGNTIYF | TGTGCCATCACGTACAGCTCTGGAAACACCATATATTTT
- | - | TRBJ1-5 | TRBV7-9 | CASSSEQGSNQPQHF | TGTGCCAGCAGCTCGGAACAGGGTAGCAATCAGCCCCAGCATTTT